A single sample is the source of the 32 T cell receptor beta chains below, sequenced in a study of blood T cell repertoires in COVID-19. Here immunoSEQ multiplex PCR was the method, and the copy in TCRdb shows in-frame clones only, minus some. The sample consists of 240,000 or so clones, approximately 86% of them appearing once. Material: peripheral blood. These receptors originate from a woman in her 70s with active or convalescent COVID-19.

This clone appeared a single time. The chain is built from TRBV10-3 and TRBJ2-3, with D possibly being TRBD1 (5 bases). Germline lookup yields CDR1 ENHRY and CDR2 SYGVKD. The V end was cut by 2 bases, the J end by 8 bases, with 14 bases between. CDR3 length: 14 amino acids. In DNA, the CDR3 is TGTGCCATCAGTGAGGCCCAGGGTGTAGGTACGCAGTATTTT. Translating gives CAISEAQGVGTQYF.

The chain is built from TRBV19 and TRBJ1-4; D might be TRBD1 (6 bases). The V gene's germline CDR1 is LNHDA and CDR2 SQIVND (reference sequence). The CDR3 runs to 13 residues. With 7 bases removed from V and 8 bases from J, the gap between germline ends came to 14 bases. The chain's CDR3 is CASTRQAGEKLFF. In DNA form, the CDR3 reads TGTGCCAGTACCCGACAGGCAGGGGAAAAACTGTTTTTT.

The chain's CDR3 is CASSDRDRGFSAQETQYF. CDR3 nucleotide sequence: TGTGCCAGCAGCGACCGGGACAGGGGGTTTTCTGCCCAAGAGACCCAGTACTTC. The chain combines TRBV9 with TRBJ2-5; TRBD1 matches at 11 bases. With 3 bases clipped from V and 1 base from J, the junction kept 11 bases outside the gene matches. Germline-derived CDR1 and CDR2 are SGDLS and YYNGEE. This CDR3 spans 18 amino acids.

This clone was recorded only once. This rearrangement joins TRBV7-9 to TRBJ1-1; TRBD1 might be the D (6 bases). Looked up from germline, CDR1 is SEHNR and CDR2 is FQNEAQ (reference sequence). V shed 7 bases and J shed 7 bases, with 10 bases lying between them. The CDR3 length is 11 residues. The CDR3 bases are TGTGCCAGCACCCAGGGGATTGAAGCTTTCTTT. This translates into CASTQGIEAFF.

The DNA of the CDR3 is TGTGCCACCAGTGCCGGGGGACAGGGCCGGGGCTACACCTTC. Protein sequence: CATSAGGQGRGYTF. The rearrangement joins TRBV24-1 to TRBJ1-2; 9 nucleotides align to TRBD1. V gave up 5 bases and J gave up 8 bases; unmatched junction bases: 8. This CDR3 is 14 amino acids long. Germline V CDR1 and CDR2: KGHDR, SFDVKD.

This clone has only one observation. V usage is TRBV6-1 and J usage is TRBJ2-3; the match to TRBD2 covers 7 bases. With V trimmed by 0 bases and J by 6 bases, 6 bases remained unmatched. Germline CDR1 MNHNS, CDR2 SASEGT. The length of the CDR3 is 15 residues. The CDR3 region has the DNA TGTGCCAGCAGTGAAGCGATTGCGGGGGAGGATACGCAGTATTTT. This encodes CASSEAIAGEDTQYF.

CDR3 sequence (DNA): TGTGCCAGCAGCTTTCAGGGTAATCAGCCCCAGCATTTT. As protein: CASSFQGNQPQHF. The chain employs TRBV3-1 (or the pseudogene TRBV3-2) and TRBJ1-5; TRBD1 is a possible D gene (5 bases). CDR1 is LGHDT and CDR2 is YNNKEL in the germline V gene (reference sequence). With 5 bases removed from V and 4 bases from J, the gap between germline ends came to 9 bases. This CDR3 is 13 amino acids long.

The CDR3 DNA reads TGCGCCAGCAGCCAAACGACAGGTACTTCCTACGAGCAGTACTTC. Translating it yields CASSQTTGTSYEQYF. The V call is TRBV4-1, the J call TRBJ2-7; the D gene is possibly TRBD1 (6 bases). With 2 bases removed from V and 1 base from J, the gap between germline ends came to 12 bases. The CDR3 sequence is 15 residues long. Looked up from germline, CDR1 is MGHRA and CDR2 is YSYEKL.

The chain links TRBV10-2 to TRBJ2-1; D uncertain. CDR1 is WSHSY and CDR2 is SAAADI in the germline V gene. V shed 0 bases and J shed 8 bases, with 26 bases lying between them. This CDR3 contains 19 residues. The CDR3 is CASSESTIKRQASGDEQFF. The CDR3 DNA sequence: TGCGCCAGCAGTGAGTCGACGATCAAAAGGCAGGCCTCAGGCGATGAGCAGTTCTTC.

This clone is a singleton in its sample. This chain uses TRBV6-5 with TRBJ1-2; 10 bases line up with TRBD1. Germline V gene lookup returns CDR1 MNHEY and CDR2 SVGAGI. Trimming cost V 7 bases and J 1 base; bases outside gene matches: 6. The length of the CDR3 is 15 residues. The CDR3 here is CASNTRDRGNYGYTF. The CDR3 region has the DNA TGTGCCAGCAATACACGGGACAGGGGTAACTATGGCTACACCTTC.

The genes are TRBV5-1 and TRBJ1-2; a possible D gene is TRBD1 (5 bases). The length of the CDR3 is 17 residues. V lost 4 bases and J lost 8, with 27 bases in between. The germline gives CDR1 SGHRS, CDR2 YFSETQ. CDR3 in amino acids: CASSVYRNRIPVDGYTF. In nucleotides, the CDR3 is TGCGCCAGCAGCGTCTATCGGAACAGGATCCCAGTAGACGGCTACACCTTC.

The chain uses TRBV7-8 and TRBJ1-1, with D perhaps TRBD1 (6 bases). The CDR3 loop spans 14 amino acids. Looked up from germline, CDR1 is SGHVS and CDR2 is FQNEAQ. V lost 5 bases and J 4 bases, leaving 14 bases between the germline ends. This chain's CDR3 is CASSLGGQGTEAFF. The CDR3 DNA reads TGTGCCAGCAGCCTAGGGGGGCAGGGCACTGAAGCTTTCTTT. Full variable domain (outside the CDR3, taken from reference TRBV7-8 and TRBJ1-1): GAGVSQSPRYKVAKRGQDVALRCDPISGHVSLFWYQQALGQGPEFLTYFQNEAQLDKSGLPSDRFFAERPEGSVSTLKIQRTQQEDSAVYLCASSLGGQGTEAFFGQGTRLTVV.

The J gene is TRBJ2-1, the V gene TRBV7-2, with D maybe TRBD1 (6 bases). CDR3 length equals 16 residues. V was cut by 1 base and J by 8 bases, with 18 bases left in between. Per the germline V gene, CDR1 is SGHTA and CDR2 is FQGNSA. CDR3 in amino acids: CASSLDPAKQGDEQFF. For the CDR3, the DNA is TGTGCCAGCAGCTTAGACCCCGCAAAACAGGGCGATGAGCAGTTCTTC.

The CDR3 region is CASSRTYSNQPQHF. CDR3 sequence (DNA): TGTGCCAGCAGCCGGACATATAGCAATCAGCCCCAGCATTTT. The chain uses TRBV2 and TRBJ1-5; D possibly corresponds to TRBD1 (5 bases). The CDR3 totals 14 residues. The V gene's germline CDR1 is SNHLY and CDR2 FYNNEI. Trimming shortened V by 6 bases and J by 0 bases, and 9 bases separated the two germline ends.

V and J are TRBV19 and TRBJ2-3; D is uncertain. The CDR3 totals 13 residues. V was trimmed by 7 bases and J by 4 bases, leaving 12 bases between them. Germline V gene data show CDR1 as LNHDA and CDR2 as SQIVND (reference sequence). The CDR3 bases are TGTGCCAGTACAACGAGCCTTTCAGATACGCAGTATTTT. The encoded protein is CASTTSLSDTQYF.

The table lists this clone with a count of one. The CDR3 reads CASRNSGGPGDTQYF. The CDR3 DNA reads TGTGCCAGCAGAAATTCCGGGGGGCCGGGGGATACGCAGTATTTT. This chain links TRBV6-5 with TRBJ2-3, with D possibly TRBD2 on 7 matching bases. Between the trimmed V and J ends, which lost 6 bases and 6 bases, there was a span of 19 bases. The CDR3 spans 15 residues. Per the germline V gene, CDR1 is MNHEY and CDR2 is SVGAGI.

The chain carries TRBV5-4 and TRBJ1-1; 7 bases agree with TRBD1. Trimming removed 4 bases from V and 6 bases from J; junction bases left unmatched: 9. Germline assignment: CDR1 SGHNT and CDR2 YYREEE (reference sequence). The CDR3 extends over 14 amino acids. The CDR3 is CASSQGQGGPEAFF. The CDR3 DNA reads TGTGCCAGCAGCCAAGGACAAGGGGGCCCTGAAGCTTTCTTT.

CDR3 in amino acids: CASSRDRANEQFF. CDR3 in DNA: TGTGCCAGCAGCCGCGACAGGGCGAATGAGCAGTTCTTC. The genes are TRBV6-4 and TRBJ2-1, with 7 bases that match TRBD1. This CDR3 is built from 13 residues. The V gene's germline CDR1 is MRHNA and CDR2 SNTAGT. V gave up 6 bases and J gave up 7 bases; unmatched junction bases: 6.

The rearrangement uses TRBV7-2 and TRBJ2-3; D possibly corresponds to TRBD2 (6 bases). CDR1 SGHTA and CDR2 FQGNSA come from the germline V gene. V lost 2 bases to trimming and J lost 1 base, with 10 bases between them. CDR3 length: 15 amino acids. CDR3 nucleotides: TGTGCCAGCAGCTTATCCATAGCGGGCACAGATACGCAGTATTTT. Translation gives CASSLSIAGTDTQYF.

The chain couples TRBV7-2 to TRBJ2-3; D unclear. Trimming removed 5 bases from V and 0 bases from J, with 15 bases in between. The CDR3 length is 16 residues. The germline gives CDR1 SGHTA, CDR2 FQGNSA. The CDR3 DNA reads TGTGCCAGCAGCCGGGTTGGGTTGATTAGCACAGATACGCAGTATTTT. This codes for CASSRVGLISTDTQYF.

The rearrangement links TRBV27 to TRBJ1-5, with 7 nucleotides matching TRBD1. V was clipped by 3 bases and J by 0 bases; unmatched bases: 8. The germline V gene encodes CDR1 MNHEY and CDR2 SMNVEV (reference sequence). CDR3 length: 17 residues. Here the CDR3 DNA reads TGTGCCAGCAGTTTGACAGGGACGAGGTATAGCAATCAGCCCCAGCATTTT. Translating gives CASSLTGTRYSNQPQHF.

The CDR3 DNA reads as TGTGCCAGCAGCCGGACCTGGGGGGAGGTGGACACTGAAGCTTTCTTT. Translation: CASSRTWGEVDTEAFF. The chain joins TRBV3-1 (or the pseudogene TRBV3-2) to TRBJ1-1, with a tentative D call TRBD1 (5 bases). Trimming removed 4 bases at V and 3 bases at J, with 18 bases between. This CDR3 spans 16 amino acids. The germline V gene encodes CDR1 LGHDT and CDR2 YNNKEL (reference sequence).

The J gene is TRBJ2-5, the V gene TRBV5-1; D remains unclear. The V gene's germline CDR1 is SGHRS and CDR2 YFSETQ. The CDR3 is 14 residues long. V shed 0 bases and J shed 5 bases, with 11 bases lying between them. The CDR3 region is CASSLGSTMETQYF. The CDR3 DNA reads as TGCGCCAGCAGCTTGGGCAGTACCATGGAGACCCAGTACTTC.

V and J are TRBV19 and TRBJ2-7; D perhaps matches TRBD2 (5 bases). Germline CDR1 is LNHDA and CDR2 is SQIVND (reference sequence). The V end lost 5 bases, the J end lost 1 base, and 21 bases lay between the germline ends. The CDR3 totals 17 residues. The CDR3 spells CASSGGVGSKASYEQYF. The DNA of the CDR3 is TGTGCCAGTAGTGGAGGAGTGGGGTCAAAGGCTTCCTACGAGCAGTACTTC.

This chain links TRBV7-2 with TRBJ2-3; 11 bases map to TRBD2. V lost 1 base and J lost 5; bases outside the gene matches: 8. Germline V CDR1 and CDR2: SGHTA, FQGNSA. The CDR3 length is 17 residues. The DNA for the CDR3 is TGTGCCAGCAGCTTAGAGGCTAGCGGGGGGTTGGGAGATACGCAGTATTTT. It translates to CASSLEASGGLGDTQYF.

The chain recombines TRBV12-5 with TRBJ2-4; tentative D call: TRBD2 (5 bases). Trimming took 7 bases from V and 6 from J, leaving 28 bases between them. The length of the CDR3 is 18 residues. Germline CDR1 LGHNT, CDR2 FRNRAP. CDR3 in DNA: TGTGCTAGTGCCCTTCTCTTTGAATGGACCGCGGGCCTAAACATTCAGTACTTC. Amino acids: CASALLFEWTAGLNIQYF.

V and J are TRBV24-1 and TRBJ1-4; D not certain. The CDR3 is made up of 13 amino acids. Germline CDR1 and CDR2: KGHDR and SFDVKD. Deletions cut 6 bases from V and 7 bases from J, with 11 bases between. CDR3 in amino acids: CATSLGGSEKLFF. CDR3 bases: TGTGCCACCAGTCTTGGAGGGTCTGAAAAACTGTTTTTT.

The chain recombines TRBV25-1 with TRBJ2-3; TRBD2 aligns across 11 bases. Germline lookup yields CDR1 MGHDK and CDR2 SYGVNS. The J segment lost 1 base and the V segment lost 4 bases, leaving 4 bases of the junction unmatched. This CDR3 is built from 16 residues. CDR3 residues: CASSALTSGGTDTQYF. CDR3 nucleotide sequence: TGTGCCAGCAGTGCCCTGACTAGCGGGGGCACAGATACGCAGTATTTT.

The rearrangement uses TRBV18 and TRBJ1-4, with 12 positions matching TRBD1. V lost 0 bases, J lost 8 bases, and 4 bases stayed unmatched. Germline V gene data show CDR1 as KGHSH and CDR2 as LQKENI. The CDR3 covers 16 residues. In DNA, the CDR3 is TGTGCCAGCTCACCACCGGGACAGGGGGCGCGAGAAAAACTGTTTTTT. This sequence encodes CASSPPGQGAREKLFF.

This rearrangement joins TRBV6-5 to TRBJ1-2, with no clear D. Germline V gives CDR1 MNHEY, CDR2 SVGAGI. The CDR3 is 14 amino acids. Trimming took off 3 bases at V and 5 bases at J, with 13 bases between the two ends. CDR3 sequence: CASSYGTRRYGYTF. The CDR3 DNA sequence: TGTGCCAGCAGTTATGGAACCAGGCGTTATGGCTACACCTTC.

This chain joins TRBV6-6 and TRBJ1-4; weak D call: TRBD1 (6 bases). The CDR3 covers 14 residues. V gave up 6 bases and J gave up 7 bases, with 15 bases separating them. CDR1 MNHNY and CDR2 SVGAGI come from the germline V gene (reference sequence). In nucleotides, the CDR3 is TGTGCCAGCAGCCCCAGGGGCGGACGTGAAAAACTGTTTTTT. Its translation: CASSPRGGREKLFF.

The gene calls are TRBV4-1 and TRBJ1-5, with D hard to call. The CDR3 loop spans 12 amino acids. V lost 0 bases to trimming and J lost 9 bases, with 6 bases between them. CDR1 MGHRA and CDR2 YSYEKL come from the germline V gene. The CDR3 reads CASSQELGPQHF. DNA of the CDR3: TGCGCCAGCAGCCAAGAACTAGGGCCCCAGCATTTT.